These T cell receptor beta chains were read from a single sample in a study of brain T cells in children with intractable seizures. Profiled with immunoSEQ multiplex PCR; TCRdb holds only in-frame clones, not every one. The sample records about 350,000 clones, over 90% being singletons. The sample here was peripheral blood, taken 4 to 6 months after surgery. The origin of the receptors is a boy under two years old with tuberous sclerosis and intractable seizures. The CDR3 runs from the conserved cysteine through the conserved F or W. The order of the fields is J gene, clone size, D gene, V gene, CDR3 DNA, CDR3 protein. D genes are given only for firm matches. Some rows have no size entry. The others give once, few or many, or a class for an expanded clone.

j_call: TRBJ1-1
clone_size: NA
d_call: TRBD1
v_call: TRBV3-1/TRBV3-2
cdr3_nt: TGTGCCAGCAGCCATACCTGGACAGGGCTGAACACTGAAGCTTTCTTT
cdr3_aa: CASSHTWTGLNTEAFF

j_call: TRBJ2-2
clone_size: NA
d_call: TRBD2
v_call: TRBV5-4
cdr3_nt: TGTGCCAGCAGGCCGACTAGCGGGTACACCGGGGAGCTGTTTTTT
cdr3_aa: CASRPTSGYTGELFF

j_call: TRBJ2-1
clone_size: NA
d_call: NA
v_call: TRBV4-1
cdr3_nt: TGCGCCAGCAGCCGCCTAAATGAGCAGTTCTTC
cdr3_aa: CASSRLNEQFF

j_call: TRBJ2-3
clone_size: NA
d_call: TRBD2
v_call: TRBV2
cdr3_nt: TGTGCCAGCCGACGTGAATCCGGGACTATAGATACGCAGTATTTT
cdr3_aa: CASRRESGTIDTQYF

j_call: TRBJ1-2
clone_size: NA
d_call: NA
v_call: TRBV6-5
cdr3_nt: TGTGCCAGCAGGAACATCGGCTTGGGCTACACCTTC
cdr3_aa: CASRNIGLGYTF

j_call: TRBJ2-5
clone_size: NA
d_call: NA
v_call: TRBV5-4
cdr3_nt: TGTGCCAGCAGCTTAATCCAAGAGACCCAGTACTTC
cdr3_aa: CASSLIQETQYF

j_call: TRBJ2-1
clone_size: NA
d_call: TRBD1
v_call: TRBV5-6
cdr3_nt: TGTGCCAGCAGAAGGGACAGGGGGGCGTATGAGCAGTTCTTC
cdr3_aa: CASRRDRGAYEQFF

j_call: TRBJ2-7
clone_size: NA
d_call: NA
v_call: TRBV13
cdr3_nt: TGTGCCAGCAGCTTTAGGGGGGTGACCTACGAGCAGTACTTC
cdr3_aa: CASSFRGVTYEQYF

j_call: TRBJ2-3
clone_size: once
d_call: NA
v_call: TRBV6-2/TRBV6-3
cdr3_nt: TGTGCCAGCAGTTACTCGAACGGGGGACGCAGCACAGATACGCAGTATTTT
cdr3_aa: CASSYSNGGRSTDTQYF

j_call: TRBJ2-7
clone_size: NA
d_call: NA
v_call: TRBV19
cdr3_nt: TGTGCCGGGGGGTTTTTCGGTCACCAAAGATCCCTCTACGAGCAGTACTTC
cdr3_aa: CAGGFFGHQRSLYEQYF

j_call: TRBJ1-3
clone_size: NA
d_call: TRBD1
v_call: TRBV5-1
cdr3_nt: TGCGCCAGCAGCTCGGGACAGGGAGATCGACCGGTCTCTGGAAACACCATATATTTT
cdr3_aa: CASSSGQGDRPVSGNTIYF

j_call: TRBJ1-2
clone_size: NA
d_call: NA
v_call: TRBV5-5
cdr3_nt: TGTGCCAGCAGCTTGGAGCGGGAAACCAACTATGGCTACACCTTC
cdr3_aa: CASSLERETNYGYTF

j_call: TRBJ2-2
clone_size: NA
d_call: TRBD2
v_call: TRBV6-1
cdr3_nt: TGTGCCAGCAGTGAAGAACTAGCGGAGCACCGGGGAGCTGTTTTT
cdr3_aa: CASSEELAEHRGAVF

j_call: TRBJ1-2
clone_size: NA
d_call: NA
v_call: TRBV4-1
cdr3_nt: TGCGCCAGCAGCCAAGAAGCAGAATTCTATGGCTACACCTTC
cdr3_aa: CASSQEAEFYGYTF

j_call: TRBJ2-7
clone_size: NA
d_call: NA
v_call: TRBV7-8
cdr3_nt: TGTGCCAGCAGCTTAGGGGGTTGGGAGCAGTACTTC
cdr3_aa: CASSLGGWEQYF

j_call: TRBJ2-5
clone_size: NA
d_call: TRBD2
v_call: TRBV7-8
cdr3_nt: TGTGCCAGCAGCTTGCCTAGCGGCCGGAAGACCCAGTACTTC
cdr3_aa: CASSLPSGRKTQYF

j_call: TRBJ1-2
clone_size: NA
d_call: NA
v_call: TRBV7-9
cdr3_nt: TGTGCCAGCAGCTCCGCGGCCGCCGCGAACGCGGCTTTATATGGCTACACCTTC
cdr3_aa: CASSSAAAANAALYGYTF

j_call: TRBJ2-5
clone_size: NA
d_call: TRBD1
v_call: TRBV5-4
cdr3_nt: TGTGCCAGCAGCATCCACCAGACAGGGGGCGAGACCCAGTACTTC
cdr3_aa: CASSIHQTGGETQYF

j_call: TRBJ1-5
clone_size: NA
d_call: NA
v_call: TRBV6-5
cdr3_nt: TGTGCCAGCATGGAGCAGGACAATCAGCCCCAGCATTTT
cdr3_aa: CASMEQDNQPQHF

j_call: TRBJ2-1
clone_size: NA
d_call: NA
v_call: TRBV7-2
cdr3_nt: TGTGCCAGCAGTATCAGGGTGAGCTCCTACAATGAGCAGTTCTTC
cdr3_aa: CASSIRVSSYNEQFF

j_call: TRBJ1-2
clone_size: once
d_call: TRBD1
v_call: TRBV10-3
cdr3_nt: TGTGCCATCAGTGGTACCACAGGGGGCTATGGCTACACCTTC
cdr3_aa: CAISGTTGGYGYTF

j_call: TRBJ2-1
clone_size: NA
d_call: NA
v_call: TRBV7-2
cdr3_nt: TGTGCCAGCAGCTTTGAATCAGGTGGAGGCAATGAGCAGTTCTTC
cdr3_aa: CASSFESGGGNEQFF

j_call: TRBJ1-1
clone_size: NA
d_call: NA
v_call: TRBV27
cdr3_nt: TGTGCCAGCAGTTTACAGATGAACACTGAAGCTTTCTTT
cdr3_aa: CASSLQMNTEAFF

j_call: TRBJ1-2
clone_size: NA
d_call: TRBD1
v_call: TRBV25-1
cdr3_nt: TGTGCCAGCAGTCGGACAGGGATCTATGGCTACACCTTC
cdr3_aa: CASSRTGIYGYTF

j_call: TRBJ2-7
clone_size: once
d_call: TRBD1
v_call: TRBV30
cdr3_nt: TGTGCCTGGACGTGGGGACAGGGACGGGCCTACGAGCAGTACTTC
cdr3_aa: CAWTWGQGRAYEQYF

j_call: TRBJ1-5
clone_size: NA
d_call: TRBD1
v_call: TRBV19
cdr3_nt: TGTGCCAGCCGGGACAGGAATCAGCCCCAGCATTTT
cdr3_aa: CASRDRNQPQHF

j_call: TRBJ1-1
clone_size: NA
d_call: NA
v_call: TRBV30
cdr3_nt: TGTGCCTGGAGTTCTCAAGTGAACACTGAAGCTTTCTTT
cdr3_aa: CAWSSQVNTEAFF

j_call: TRBJ2-3
clone_size: NA
d_call: NA
v_call: TRBV12-2
cdr3_nt: TGTGCAAGTCGCTTAACGAGGGCAGATACGCAGTATTTT
cdr3_aa: CASRLTRADTQYF

j_call: TRBJ1-6
clone_size: NA
d_call: TRBD1
v_call: TRBV5-6
cdr3_nt: TGTGCCAGCAGCTGGGGACAGCCTAATTCACCCCTCCACTTT
cdr3_aa: CASSWGQPNSPLHF

j_call: TRBJ1-2
clone_size: NA
d_call: TRBD1
v_call: TRBV19
cdr3_nt: TGTGCCAGCACTTCCGGGACAGGCTTTTACTATGGCTACACCTTC
cdr3_aa: CASTSGTGFYYGYTF

j_call: TRBJ2-5
clone_size: NA
d_call: TRBD1
v_call: TRBV13
cdr3_nt: TGTGCCAGCAGCTTAATGGGCCAGGGGGCGACCCAGTACTTC
cdr3_aa: CASSLMGQGATQYF

j_call: TRBJ2-1
clone_size: NA
d_call: TRBD1
v_call: TRBV7-3
cdr3_nt: TGTGCCAGCAGCAATATAGGGACAGGGTCGCAGTTCTTC
cdr3_aa: CASSNIGTGSQFF

j_call: TRBJ2-1
clone_size: once
d_call: TRBD2
v_call: TRBV25-1
cdr3_nt: TGTGCCAGCAGTGAATGGGGGGGAAGCAATGAGCAGTTCTTC
cdr3_aa: CASSEWGGSNEQFF

j_call: TRBJ2-1
clone_size: NA
d_call: NA
v_call: TRBV27
cdr3_nt: TGTGCCAGCAGTTTAGGTGTGGGGATTGAGCAGTTCTTC
cdr3_aa: CASSLGVGIEQFF

j_call: TRBJ1-2
clone_size: NA
d_call: TRBD1
v_call: TRBV9
cdr3_nt: TGTGCCAGCAGCGTAGGCACCCCCGAACAGGGGGCCGCTGATGGCTACACCTTC
cdr3_aa: CASSVGTPEQGAADGYTF

j_call: TRBJ2-3
clone_size: NA
d_call: TRBD2
v_call: TRBV15
cdr3_nt: TGTGCCACCAGCAGAGATCAAGCGGGGGGGATGTCGGATACGCAGTATTTT
cdr3_aa: CATSRDQAGGMSDTQYF

j_call: TRBJ1-2
clone_size: NA
d_call: NA
v_call: TRBV19
cdr3_nt: TGTGCCAGTAATTTTGGGACTAGTGATGGCTACACCTTC
cdr3_aa: CASNFGTSDGYTF

j_call: TRBJ1-5
clone_size: once
d_call: NA
v_call: TRBV6-5
cdr3_nt: TGTGCCAGCAGTTACGCACCGAGGGGTCAGCCCCAGCATTTT
cdr3_aa: CASSYAPRGQPQHF

j_call: TRBJ1-5
clone_size: few
d_call: NA
v_call: TRBV19
cdr3_nt: TGTGCCAGTAGTATCCTTCAGGGAGGATGGGAAAGCAATCAGCCCCAGCATTTT
cdr3_aa: CASSILQGGWESNQPQHF

j_call: TRBJ1-1
clone_size: NA
d_call: NA
v_call: TRBV19
cdr3_nt: TGTGCCAGTAGTATAGATCGGAGGACCCTGAAGGACACTGAAGCTTTCTTT
cdr3_aa: CASSIDRRTLKDTEAFF